The source of this TCR beta chain is a study of blood T cells in healthy people across ages. Study-wide results and caveats: CMV status of donors was unknown, possibly confounding expanded clonotype changes. It was not possible, with unsorted PBMCs, to conclusively compare naive and antigen-experienced cells. Correlation between TCR beta diversity and naive T cell percentage was strong.

PCR was performed a second time for about 6 to 12 cycles using a sample-barcoded 5' primer and a J-beta primer mix. TCRdb passed the 5' RACE reads through MiXCR, listing each CDR3 protein once. Here the sample spans 1.5 million to 2 million distinct CDR3 sequences, just under 50% being singletons. Trimming pared 4 bases from V and 8 bases from J, leaving 17 bases between. The CDR3 totals 14 residues. Germline V gene lookup returns CDR1 LGHDT and CDR2 YNNKEL (reference sequence). Concerning this clonotype itself: Its antigen is as yet unknown.

This rearrangement joins TRBV3-1 to TRBJ1-2, with TRBD1 as a possible D gene (5 bases). The source is a middle-aged woman in good health. The sequenced sample consisted of blood. The CDR3 DNA is TGTGCCAGCAGCCCGGCCGGCAGGGAGGAGGGCTACACCTTC. Amino acid sequence: CASSPAGREEGYTF.